The clone carrying this T cell receptor (beta chain) has a handful of counts. Its antigen remains unknown. Once RNA had been extracted, it was reverse transcribed into cDNA to act as the sequencing template. Produced via immunoSEQ multiplex PCR; TCRdb's table is partial and in-frame only. The sample yields hundreds of thousands of clones, about 60% seen once. Treatment noted: oral pan-JAK inhibitor, 5-10 mg twice daily. Alopecia areata patients provided lesional scalp punch biopsies and peripheral blood, both collected for the study. This specimen comes from a study of CD8+ T cells in alopecia areata. The study, taken as a whole, reports: Scalp samples also yield sequences from resident alphabeta T cells of normal skin. Greater clonality was observed in lesional scalp samples, especially alopecia totalis/universalis, versus normal scalp.

This receptor was obtained from a human donor with alopecia areata. This material consisted of CD4+ T cells sorted from blood, taken at week 52, from a patient treated with tofacitinib.

CDR3 sequence reads: CASSRLAGGIYNEQFF. CDR3 bases: TGTGCCAGCAGCCGACTAGCGGGGGGGATCTACAATGAGCAGTTCTTC. V usage is TRBV14 and J usage is TRBJ2-1; 14 bases match TRBD2. This CDR3 spans 16 amino acids. Germline V gene lookup returns CDR1 SGHDN and CDR2 FVKESK. V lost 4 bases, J lost 3 bases, and 2 bases stayed unmatched.